This TCR beta chain was sequenced in a study of response to subunit inactivated influenza vaccine. Findings and caveats of the study: Authors proposed each seasonal influenza vaccination draws in few new T cells.

MiXCR, applied by TCRdb to the RT-PCR reads, yields one record per CDR3 protein. The data hold about 500,000 distinct CDR3 sequences, with about an eighth observed a single time. Of note for this clonotype: What it binds is unknown.

The sequence came from a man over 45 who received an inactivated influenza vaccine. This specimen was PBMCs from blood, taken roughly 6 weeks after vaccination.

The CDR3 region has the DNA TGTGCCAGCAGCGTCCGAGCTAGCGGGAGCACAGATACGCAGTATTTT. Amino acid sequence: CASSVRASGSTDTQYF. The V gene is TRBV9, the J gene TRBJ2-3, with 8 bases lining up with TRBD2. Germline CDR1 and CDR2: SGDLS and YYNGEE. The J segment lost 0 bases and the V segment lost 2 bases, leaving 5 bases of the junction unmatched. CDR3 length: 16 amino acids. The full variable domain, in which reference TRBV9 and TRBJ2-3 provide the parts outside the CDR3, is DSGVTQTPKHLITATGQRVTLRCSPRSGDLSVYWYQQSLDQGLQFLIQYYNGEERAKGNILERFSAQQFPDLHSELNLSSLELGDSALYFCASSVRASGSTDTQYFGPGTRLTVL.